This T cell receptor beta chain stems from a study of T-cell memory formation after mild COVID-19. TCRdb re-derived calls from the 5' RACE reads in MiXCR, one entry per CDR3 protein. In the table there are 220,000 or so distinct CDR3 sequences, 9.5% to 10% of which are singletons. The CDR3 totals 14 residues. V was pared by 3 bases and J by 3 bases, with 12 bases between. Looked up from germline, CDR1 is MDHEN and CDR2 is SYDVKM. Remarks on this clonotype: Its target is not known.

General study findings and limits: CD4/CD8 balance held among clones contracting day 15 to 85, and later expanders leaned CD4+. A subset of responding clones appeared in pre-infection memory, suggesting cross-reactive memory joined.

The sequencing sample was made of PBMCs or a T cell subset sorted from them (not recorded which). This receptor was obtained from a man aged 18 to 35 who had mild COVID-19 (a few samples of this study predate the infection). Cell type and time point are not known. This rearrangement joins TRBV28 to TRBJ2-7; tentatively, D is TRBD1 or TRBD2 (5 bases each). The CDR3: CASSFGGRIYEQYV. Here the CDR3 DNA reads TGTGCCAGCAGTTTTGGGGGACGGATCTACGAGCAGTACGTC.